The 5 T cell receptor beta chains reported below all come from one sample, sequenced in a study of spatial heterogeneity in lung cancer. The time point: blood at routine non-recurrence follow-up after resection. TCRdb recomputed calls from the 5' RACE reads with MiXCR, one row per CDR3 protein. The data hold around 70,000 distinct CDR3 sequences, with less than 9.5% observed a single time. Sequenced material: PBMCs, taken at follow-up. These receptors originate from a female donor with early-stage non-small cell lung cancer.

This clonotype was recorded many times. This chain connects TRBV7-9 to TRBJ1-4; D possibly corresponds to TRBD1 (6 bases). Per germline, CDR1 SEHNR and CDR2 FQNEAQ (reference sequence). This CDR3 has 14 amino acids. Trimming stripped 5 bases from V and 8 bases from J, with 15 bases between. The CDR3 region has the DNA TGTGCCAGCAGCCCAGGGGAGGTAGGAGAAAAACTGTTTTTT. This codes for CASSPGEVGEKLFF.

There are many counts of this clonotype. The chain uses TRBV7-9 and TRBJ2-7; possibly TRBD2 for D (5 bases). The CDR3 contains 15 residues. The V gene lost 4 bases and the J gene lost 2 bases, with 15 bases spanning the gap. Germline loops: CDR1 SEHNR, CDR2 FQNEAQ (reference sequence). CDR3 sequence: CASSSSGFPPYEQYF. CDR3 coding DNA: TGTGCCAGCAGCTCGTCGGGATTCCCCCCCTACGAGCAGTACTTC.

There are many counts of this clonotype. The chain carries TRBV28 and TRBJ1-2, with 8 bases identical to TRBD1. The CDR3 sequence is 12 residues long. V lost 8 bases, J lost 4 bases, and 3 bases stayed unmatched. Germline V gene sequence: CDR1 MDHEN, CDR2 SYDVKM. In nucleotides, the CDR3 is TGTGCCAGCGCCGACAGGGGCTATGGCTACACCTTC. Amino acids: CASADRGYGYTF.

There are a few counts of this clonotype. The V gene is TRBV12-3 or TRBV12-4, the J gene TRBJ2-2, with D possibly being TRBD2 (6 bases). The CDR3 is 16 amino acids. Trimming shortened V by 5 bases and J by 3 bases, and 16 bases separated the two germline ends. The CDR3 sequence is CASSGRRRDYTGELFF. CDR3 DNA sequence: TGTGCCAGCAGTGGACGGCGGCGGGACTACACCGGGGAGCTGTTTTTT.

The chain carries TRBV2 and TRBJ2-7; TRBD1 matches 9 bases. Trimming cost V 7 bases and J 4 bases; bases outside gene matches: 8. Germline-derived CDR1 and CDR2 are SNHLY and FYNNEI. The CDR3 spans 14 residues. Here the CDR3 reads CASNSGTGRYEQYF. The CDR3 DNA follows: TGTGCCAGCAATTCCGGGACAGGGAGATACGAGCAGTACTTC.